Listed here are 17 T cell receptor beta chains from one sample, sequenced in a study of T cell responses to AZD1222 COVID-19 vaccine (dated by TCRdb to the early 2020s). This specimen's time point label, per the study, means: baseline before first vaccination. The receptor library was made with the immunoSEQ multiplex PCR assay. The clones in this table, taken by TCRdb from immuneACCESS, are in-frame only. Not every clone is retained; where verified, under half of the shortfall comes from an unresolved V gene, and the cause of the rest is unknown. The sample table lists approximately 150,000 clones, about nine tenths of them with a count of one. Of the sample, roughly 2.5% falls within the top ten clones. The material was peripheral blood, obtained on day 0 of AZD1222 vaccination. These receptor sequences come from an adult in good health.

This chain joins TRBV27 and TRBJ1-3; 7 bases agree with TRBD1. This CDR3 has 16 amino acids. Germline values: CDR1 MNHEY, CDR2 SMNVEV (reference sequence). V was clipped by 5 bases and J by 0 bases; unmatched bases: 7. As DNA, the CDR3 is TGTGCCAGCAGTAGGGGACAGCTGAGCTCTGGAAACACCATATATTTT. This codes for CASSRGQLSSGNTIYF.

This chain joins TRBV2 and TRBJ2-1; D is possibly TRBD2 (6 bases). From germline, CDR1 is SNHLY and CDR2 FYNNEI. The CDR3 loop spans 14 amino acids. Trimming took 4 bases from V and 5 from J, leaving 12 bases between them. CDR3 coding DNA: TGTGCCAGCAGTGTCGGACGGGAGCACAATGAGCAGTTCTTC. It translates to CASSVGREHNEQFF.

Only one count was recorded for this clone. This CDR3 reads CASSLSGQGYEQYF. CDR3 nucleotide sequence: TGTGCCAGCAGCTTATCGGGACAGGGCTACGAGCAGTACTTC. The gene calls are TRBV7-9 and TRBJ2-7; 9 bases align to TRBD1. Trimming took 2 bases from V and 3 from J; bases not matched to a gene: 2. CDR3 length: 14 amino acids. In germline, CDR1 is SEHNR, CDR2 FQNEAQ (reference sequence).

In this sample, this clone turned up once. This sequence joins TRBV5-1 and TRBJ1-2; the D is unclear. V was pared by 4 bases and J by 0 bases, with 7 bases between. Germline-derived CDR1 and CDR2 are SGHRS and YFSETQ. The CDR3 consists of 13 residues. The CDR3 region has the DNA TGCGCCAGCAGCCGGCAGGCTAACTATGGCTACACCTTC. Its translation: CASSRQANYGYTF.

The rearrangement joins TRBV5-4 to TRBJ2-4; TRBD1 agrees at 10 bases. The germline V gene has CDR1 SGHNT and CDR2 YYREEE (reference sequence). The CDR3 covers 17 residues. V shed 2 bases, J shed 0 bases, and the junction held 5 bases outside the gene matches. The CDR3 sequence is CASSLIGDRGAKNIQYF. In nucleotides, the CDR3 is TGTGCCAGCAGCTTAATTGGGGACAGGGGAGCCAAAAACATTCAGTACTTC.

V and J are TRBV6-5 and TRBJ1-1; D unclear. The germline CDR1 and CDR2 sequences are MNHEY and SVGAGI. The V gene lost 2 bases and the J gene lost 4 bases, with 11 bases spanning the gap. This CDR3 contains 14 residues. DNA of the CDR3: TGTGCCAGCAGTTACCCGGGCAGTGTCACTGAAGCTTTCTTT. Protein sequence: CASSYPGSVTEAFF.

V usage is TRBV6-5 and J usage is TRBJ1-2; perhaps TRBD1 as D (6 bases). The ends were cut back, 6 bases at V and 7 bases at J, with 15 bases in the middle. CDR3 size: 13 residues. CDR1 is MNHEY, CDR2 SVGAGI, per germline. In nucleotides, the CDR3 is TGTGCCAGCAGAGAGACAGGCTACTCTGGCTACACCTTC. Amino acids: CASRETGYSGYTF.

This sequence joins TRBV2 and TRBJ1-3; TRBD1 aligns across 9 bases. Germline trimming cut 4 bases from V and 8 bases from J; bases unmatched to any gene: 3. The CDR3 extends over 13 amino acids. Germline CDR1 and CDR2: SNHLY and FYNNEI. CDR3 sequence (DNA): TGTGCCAGCAGTGTAAGACAGGGGGACACCATATATTTT. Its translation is CASSVRQGDTIYF.

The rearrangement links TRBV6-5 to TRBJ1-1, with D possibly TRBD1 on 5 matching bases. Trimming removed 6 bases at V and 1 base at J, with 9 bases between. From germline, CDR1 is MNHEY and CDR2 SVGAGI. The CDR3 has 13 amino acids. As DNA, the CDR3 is TGTGCCAGCAGGCTAACAGGGAACACTGAAGCTTTCTTT. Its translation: CASRLTGNTEAFF.

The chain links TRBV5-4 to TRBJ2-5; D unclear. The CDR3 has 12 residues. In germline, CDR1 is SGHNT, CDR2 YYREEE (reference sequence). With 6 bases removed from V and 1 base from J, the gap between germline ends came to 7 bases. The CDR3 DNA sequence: TGTGCCAGCACGTCCTTCCAAGAGACCCAGTACTTC. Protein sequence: CASTSFQETQYF.

The CDR3 bases are TGTGCCACCGAATGGGCGGGGGACAATGAGCAGTTCTTC. This codes for CATEWAGDNEQFF. This chain joins TRBV24-1 and TRBJ2-1, with 7 bases aligning to TRBD2. Germline CDR1 reads KGHDR; CDR2 reads SFDVKD. With V trimmed by 9 bases and J by 5 bases, 6 bases remained unmatched. The CDR3 contains 13 residues.

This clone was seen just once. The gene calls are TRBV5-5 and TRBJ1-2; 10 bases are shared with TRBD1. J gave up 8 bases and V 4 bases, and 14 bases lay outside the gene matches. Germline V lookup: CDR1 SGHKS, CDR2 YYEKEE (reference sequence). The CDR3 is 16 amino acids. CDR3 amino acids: CASSNRDRGPWEGYTF. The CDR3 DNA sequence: TGTGCCAGCAGCAACCGGGACAGGGGCCCATGGGAGGGCTACACCTTC.

The CDR3 nucleotides read TGTGCCAGCAGCCCTTTTCAGACGGCAGGGGGAACCAGGGGCTACACCTTC. Its translation is CASSPFQTAGGTRGYTF. V is TRBV7-2 and J is TRBJ1-2; 7 positions agree with TRBD1. There are 17 residues in the CDR3. In germline, CDR1 is SGHTA, CDR2 FQGNSA. The V segment lost 5 bases and the J segment 8 bases; nucleotides outside the gene matches: 20.

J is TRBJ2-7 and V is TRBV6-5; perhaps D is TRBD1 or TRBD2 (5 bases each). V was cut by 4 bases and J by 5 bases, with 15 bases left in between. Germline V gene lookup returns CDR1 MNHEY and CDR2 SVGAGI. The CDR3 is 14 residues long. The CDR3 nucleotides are TGTGCCAGCAGTTTGGATACCCGGGACCACGAGCAGTACTTC. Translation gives CASSLDTRDHEQYF.

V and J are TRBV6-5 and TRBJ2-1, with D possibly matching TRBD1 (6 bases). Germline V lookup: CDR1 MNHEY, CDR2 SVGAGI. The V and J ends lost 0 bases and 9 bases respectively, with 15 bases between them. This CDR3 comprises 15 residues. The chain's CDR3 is CASSYSTQGIAEQFF. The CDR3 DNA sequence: TGTGCCAGCAGTTACTCGACCCAGGGGATAGCTGAGCAGTTCTTC.

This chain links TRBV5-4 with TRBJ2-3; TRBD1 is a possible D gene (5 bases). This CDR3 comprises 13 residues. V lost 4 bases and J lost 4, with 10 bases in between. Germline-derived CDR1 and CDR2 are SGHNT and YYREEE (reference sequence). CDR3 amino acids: CASSHWGPDTQYF. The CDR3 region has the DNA TGTGCCAGCAGCCATTGGGGCCCAGATACGCAGTATTTT.

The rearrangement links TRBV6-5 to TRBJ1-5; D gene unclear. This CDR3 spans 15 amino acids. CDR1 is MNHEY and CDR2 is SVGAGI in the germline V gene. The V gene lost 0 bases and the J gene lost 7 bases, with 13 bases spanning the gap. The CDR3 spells CASSYSYSGWQPQHF. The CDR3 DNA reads TGTGCCAGCAGTTACTCCTATTCAGGTTGGCAGCCCCAGCATTTT.